The rows below give T cell receptor beta chains drawn from one sample of a study of CXCR3-negative and CXCR3-positive naive CD8 T cells. Following a re-call of the 5' RACE reads, TCRdb has one entry per CDR3 protein and lacks DNA. The sample table includes about 130,000 distinct CDR3 sequences. Input material: naive CXCR3+ CD8+ T cells from blood. Receptors originate from a human donor in good health. Some clones in this sample may be carry-over from other donors' samples. The CDR3 runs from the conserved cysteine through the conserved F or W.

TRBV7-3	TRBJ2-5	CASSPAGTSQIETQYF
TRBV5-4	TRBJ2-7	CASSTGTRPYEQYF
TRBV28	TRBJ1-6	CASSGFYNSPLHF
TRBV29-1	TRBJ2-2	CSVNLGLAAGELFF
TRBV28	TRBJ2-7	CASSLTGTGMYEQYF
TRBV20-1	TRBJ1-1	CSARLRGGMNTEAFF
TRBV3-1	TRBJ2-1	CASSQDTSAHNEQFF
TRBV7-9	TRBJ2-1	CASSPTRGRDNEQFF
TRBV7-9	TRBJ2-5	CASSSGTSRGETQYF
TRBV4-1	TRBJ2-7	CASAGVSGGSGYEQYF
TRBV2	TRBJ2-5	CASSEELIRETQYF
TRBV28	TRBJ1-5	CASSLMVGNQPQHF
TRBV20-1	TRBJ2-1	CSAPGLAGVNYNEQFF
TRBV29-1	TRBJ2-1	CSVDQATYNEQFF
TRBV15	TRBJ2-3	CATSRVGTHTDTQYF
TRBV29-1	TRBJ2-1	CSVEDSGADGQFF
TRBV6-2/TRBV6-3	TRBJ2-7	CASSSGDSSYEQYF
TRBV11-2	TRBJ2-1	CASSIRGGVDNEQFF
TRBV29-1	TRBJ1-1	CSAREGNTEAFF
TRBV12-3/TRBV12-4	TRBJ2-7	CASSLGPSYEQYF
TRBV29-1	TRBJ1-2	CSVEEGPYGYTF
TRBV11-2	TRBJ2-1	CASSLGASGGFF
TRBV29-1	TRBJ1-2	CSVGRGDGYTF
TRBV27	TRBJ2-3	CASSLTGGPDTQYF
TRBV29-1	TRBJ2-7	CSVELSSGGRHYEQYF
TRBV7-3	TRBJ2-1	CASSSLAGPGNEQFF
TRBV29-1	TRBJ2-6	CSAGQGISGADVLTF
TRBV29-1	TRBJ1-2	CSVEELLTYGYTF
TRBV14	TRBJ2-7	CASRPLGNEQYF
TRBV12-3/TRBV12-4	TRBJ1-2	CASSWETGTYGYTF
TRBV7-9	TRBJ2-5	CASSPGYQETQYF
TRBV7-9	TRBJ1-2	CASSAPGGLPGYTF
TRBV20-1	TRBJ1-1	CSARTHGTGALNTEAFF
TRBV7-6	TRBJ1-5	CASSIGTEKPQHF
TRBV15	TRBJ2-6	CATGAGVSGANVLTF
TRBV15	TRBJ1-5	CATSRGVQGSNQPQHF
TRBV7-8	TRBJ2-1	CASSLASGGAYNEQFF
TRBV4-3	TRBJ1-1	CASSQDRAREIGTEAFF
TRBV7-9	TRBJ2-1	CASSFGRGTKSDEQFF
TRBV27	TRBJ1-2	CASSLQTGTGHGYTF
TRBV20-1	TRBJ2-7	CSVREGQGSAYEQYF
TRBV7-3	TRBJ1-1	CASSLSLGTEAFF
TRBV7-2	TRBJ2-2	CASRRGTSGTGELFF
TRBV15	TRBJ2-7	CATSRLGQASSYEQYF
TRBV5-1	TRBJ2-3	CASNTERVWGTDTQYF
TRBV5-5	TRBJ2-1	CASSLSQYNEQFF
TRBV29-1	TRBJ2-7	CSARGDRAAASDYEQYF
TRBV21-1	TRBJ2-7	CASSKTYGRGENSYEQYF
TRBV15	TRBJ1-2	CATSRDRQDGYTF
TRBV6-5	TRBJ2-7	CASSYGGFDYEQYF
TRBV6-6	TRBJ2-1	CASSPTSAKRFF
TRBV9	TRBJ2-2	CASSVAVLAGGPAGELFF
TRBV6-2/TRBV6-3	TRBJ2-3	CASSYRRGEAGASTDTQYF
TRBV28	TRBJ2-7	CASSFGPGEQYF
TRBV27	TRBJ1-5	CASSPHTDSNQPQHF
TRBV29-1	TRBJ1-2	CSVPGGIGYTF
TRBV20-1	TRBJ2-1	CSARDAPPGQFF
TRBV5-1	TRBJ1-1	CASSDGTNTEAFF
TRBV7-2	TRBJ2-7	CASSLAFGVGSGTRYEQYF
TRBV7-9	TRBJ1-2	CASSRSGFNYGYTF